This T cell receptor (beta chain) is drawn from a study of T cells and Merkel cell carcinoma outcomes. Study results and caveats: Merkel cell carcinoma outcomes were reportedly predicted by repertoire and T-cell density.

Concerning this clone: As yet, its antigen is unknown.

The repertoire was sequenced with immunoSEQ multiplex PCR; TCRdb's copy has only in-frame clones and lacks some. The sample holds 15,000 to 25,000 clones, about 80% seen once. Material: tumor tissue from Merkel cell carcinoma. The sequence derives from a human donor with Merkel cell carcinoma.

The CDR3 loop reads CASSFRPPLLAGSYNEQFF. In nucleotides, the CDR3 is TGTGCCAGCAGCTTCCGTCCCCCCCTACTAGCGGGCTCCTACAATGAGCAGTTCTTC. The rearrangement joins TRBV7-6 to TRBJ2-1, with 9 nucleotides matching TRBD2. CDR3 length: 19 residues. V shed 3 bases and J 0 bases; nucleotides not matched to a gene: 12. Germline V CDR1 and CDR2: SGHVS, FNYEAQ.